This TCR beta chain was observed in a study of cytomegalovirus exposure and HLA in healthy donors. Worth noting for this clone: Its specificity is not known.

The PCR made use of 60 Vbeta and 13 Jbeta primers. The repertoire was sequenced with immunoSEQ multiplex PCR; TCRdb's copy has only in-frame clones and lacks some. This table holds some 190,000 clones, roughly 77% found once. Notes on the study in general: The majority of TCR sequences were rare, yet some public TCRs appeared in many donors. When analyzed later, a missense DCLRE1C variant was found to be linked to TCR beta V- and J-gene trimming. The likely origin of a cluster of highly shared sequence variants was a sequencing artifact.

Donors consisted of healthy bone marrow donors. V shed 2 bases, J shed 0 bases, and the junction held 1 base outside the gene matches. The CDR3 covers 15 residues. Germline V gives CDR1 LNHDA, CDR2 SQIVND (reference sequence). This TCR derives from a woman in her forties or fifties in good health and CMV-seronegative. This chain uses TRBV19 with TRBJ2-7; 10 bases are a match to TRBD2. The specimen was PBMCs. CDR3 amino acids: CASSISGRASYEQYF. CDR3 bases: TGTGCCAGTAGTATAAGCGGGAGGGCCTCCTACGAGCAGTACTTC.